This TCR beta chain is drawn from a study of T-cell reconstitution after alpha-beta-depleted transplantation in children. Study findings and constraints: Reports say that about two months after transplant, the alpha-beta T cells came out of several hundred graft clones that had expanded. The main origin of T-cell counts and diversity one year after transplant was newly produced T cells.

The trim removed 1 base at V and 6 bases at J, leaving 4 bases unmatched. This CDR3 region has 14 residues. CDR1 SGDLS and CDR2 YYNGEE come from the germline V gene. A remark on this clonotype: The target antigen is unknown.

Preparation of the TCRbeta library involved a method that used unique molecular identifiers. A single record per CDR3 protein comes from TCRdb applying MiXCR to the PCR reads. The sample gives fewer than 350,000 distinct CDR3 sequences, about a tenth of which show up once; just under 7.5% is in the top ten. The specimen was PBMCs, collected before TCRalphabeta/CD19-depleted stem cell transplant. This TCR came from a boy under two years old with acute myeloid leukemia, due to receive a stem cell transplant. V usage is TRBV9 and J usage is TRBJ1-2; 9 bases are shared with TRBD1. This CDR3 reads CASSVLRQGDGYTF. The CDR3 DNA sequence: TGTGCCAGCAGCGTACTCCGACAGGGGGATGGCTACACCTTC.